This T cell receptor beta chain was identified during a study of blood T cell repertoires in COVID-19. As for the study in general: T cells, B-cell-depleted T cells, or PBMCs provided the cDNA or gDNA that served as material.

Original data processing: Nucleated cell counts were estimated from reference gene primer amplification. Generated by immunoSEQ multiplex PCR, the TCRdb table keeps only in-frame clones and is missing some. The DNA gave D and trimming, while V, J and clone size come from that table. Of tens of thousands of clones listed, about 90% are singletons. This CDR3 region has 14 residues. The V and J ends lost 0 bases and 9 bases, in that order; junction bases with no gene match: 4. Looked up from germline, CDR1 is SGHAT and CDR2 is FQNNGV. The source of this sequence is a woman aged 80 or over with active COVID-19. The sequenced sample was peripheral blood. J is TRBJ2-1 and V is TRBV11-2; 8 bases align to TRBD2. CDR3 bases: TGTGCCAGCAGCTTAGAGCGGGGGGAGAGTGAGCAGTTCTTC. It encodes CASSLERGESEQFF.